Reported below is one TCR beta chain. The sample is drawn from a study of glioma-infiltrating T cells after dendritic cell vaccination. The immunoSEQ assay amplified TCRB CDR3 from up to roughly 2 ug DNA. TCRdb keeps only in-frame clones here, not all; method: immunoSEQ multiplex PCR. The sample has tens of thousands of clones; 60% to 85% are singletons. Trimming at V came to 6 bases and at J to 8 bases, leaving 8 bases not matched to a gene. CDR3 length equals 14 residues. In germline, CDR1 is SGHDT, CDR2 YYEEEE. Isocitrate dehydrogenase mutation was absent in all glioblastoma patients. This TCR came from a human donor with glioblastoma. V is TRBV5-6 and J is TRBJ1-4, with TRBD1 matching 9 bases. Material: blood, obtained before dendritic cell vaccination. CDR3 bases: TGTGCCAGCAACAACAGGGGGCTACGGGAAAAACTGTTTTTT. It is translated as CASNNRGLREKLFF.